This T cell receptor (beta chain) was obtained from a study of Ad26.COV2.S vaccination and SARS-CoV-2 variants. In the study overall: Into the muscle, Ad26.COV2.S was dosed once or twice, 56 days apart. Study-level results: The TCR-based breadth and depth measures might underestimate overall T cell responses. Breadth of non-spike TCRs did not differ between vaccinees and placebo recipients. Vaccinees displayed broader spike-specific TCR repertoires than placebo recipients.

As to treatment: some 19 received Ad26.COV2.S at low or high dose, single or two shots; about 5 received placebo; per-sample allocation not given. Sampling happened 63 days after the first vaccine or placebo injection. Generated by immunoSEQ multiplex PCR, the TCRdb table keeps only in-frame clones and is missing some. The table has 300,000 to 500,000 clones, about 88% seen once. This CDR3 is built from 15 residues. The V and J ends lost 4 bases and 6 bases respectively, with 19 bases between them. Germline values: CDR1 SGHDT, CDR2 YYEEEE. Points on this clone: Its target is not known.

The sequence was obtained from a person aged 18 to 59 who received the Ad26.COV2.S COVID-19 vaccine or a placebo. The sample here was peripheral blood, taken in a trial of Ad26.COV2.S vaccine versus placebo. J is TRBJ1-2 and V is TRBV5-6, with a weak D call TRBD1 (6 bases). The CDR3 loop is CASSARRGRLDGYTF. For the CDR3, the DNA is TGTGCCAGCAGCGCTCGCAGGGGAAGGTTGGATGGCTACACCTTC.